This TCR beta chain was retrieved from a study of Tregs in tolerant kidney transplant recipients. The assay was immunoSEQ multiplex PCR, and TCRdb's table has in-frame clones only and misses some. The data hold approximately 90,000 clones, with just over 90% observed a single time. This CDR3 contains 14 residues. The germline gives CDR1 SGHVS, CDR2 FNYEAQ. Deletions cut 1 base from V and 7 bases from J, with 11 bases between. The sequenced sample was CD8+ T cells from blood. The rearrangement uses TRBV7-6 and TRBJ2-1; D unclear. This clonotype was obtained from a human donor in good health. The CDR3 is CASSLEFDNNEQFF. The CDR3 coding sequence is TGTGCCAGCAGCTTAGAGTTCGACAATAATGAGCAGTTCTTC. Using reference TRBV7-6 and TRBJ2-1 for the parts outside the CDR3, the full variable domain is GAGVSQSPRYKVTKRGQDVALRCDPISGHVSLYWYRQALGQGPEFLTYFNYEAQQDKSGLPNDRFSAERPEGSISTLTIQRTEQRDSAMYRCASSLEFDNNEQFFGPGTRLTVL.